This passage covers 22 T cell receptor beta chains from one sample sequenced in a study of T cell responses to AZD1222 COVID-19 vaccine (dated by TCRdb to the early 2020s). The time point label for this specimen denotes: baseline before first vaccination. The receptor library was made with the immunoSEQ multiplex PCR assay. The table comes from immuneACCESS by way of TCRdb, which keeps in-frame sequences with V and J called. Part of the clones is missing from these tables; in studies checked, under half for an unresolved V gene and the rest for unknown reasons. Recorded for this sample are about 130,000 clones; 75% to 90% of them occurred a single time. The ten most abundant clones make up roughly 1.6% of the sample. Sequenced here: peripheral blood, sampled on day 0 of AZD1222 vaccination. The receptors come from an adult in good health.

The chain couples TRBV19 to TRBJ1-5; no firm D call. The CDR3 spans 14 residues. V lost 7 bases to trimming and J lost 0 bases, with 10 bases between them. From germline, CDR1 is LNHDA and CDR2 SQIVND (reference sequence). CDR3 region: CASTNAGSNQPQHF. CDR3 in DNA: TGTGCCAGTACCAACGCAGGTAGCAATCAGCCCCAGCATTTT.

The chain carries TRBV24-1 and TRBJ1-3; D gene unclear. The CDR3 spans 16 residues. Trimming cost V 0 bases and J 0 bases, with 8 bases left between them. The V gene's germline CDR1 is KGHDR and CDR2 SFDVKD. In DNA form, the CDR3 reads TGTGCCACCAGTGATTTGCCGGGGAGCTCTGGAAACACCATATATTTT. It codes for CATSDLPGSSGNTIYF.

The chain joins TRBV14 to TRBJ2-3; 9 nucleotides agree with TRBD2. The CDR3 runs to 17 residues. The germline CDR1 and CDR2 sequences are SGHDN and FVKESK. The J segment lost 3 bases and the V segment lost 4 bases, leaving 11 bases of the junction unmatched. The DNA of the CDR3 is TGTGCCAGCAGCCTAAAAAGGGGGCTAGCGGGAACAGATACGCAGTATTTT. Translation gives CASSLKRGLAGTDTQYF. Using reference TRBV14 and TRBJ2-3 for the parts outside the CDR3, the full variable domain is EAGVTQFPSHSVIEKGQTVTLRCDPISGHDNLYWYRRVMGKEIKFLLHFVKESKQDESGMPNNRFLAERTGGTYSTLKVQPAELEDSGVYFCASSLKRGLAGTDTQYFGPGTRLTVL.

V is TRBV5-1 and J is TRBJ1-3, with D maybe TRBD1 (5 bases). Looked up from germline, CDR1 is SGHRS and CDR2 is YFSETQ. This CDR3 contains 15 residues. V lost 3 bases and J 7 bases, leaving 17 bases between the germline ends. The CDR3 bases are TGCGCCAGCAGCTCACCCGGGACGACGGGGAACACCATATATTTT. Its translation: CASSSPGTTGNTIYF.

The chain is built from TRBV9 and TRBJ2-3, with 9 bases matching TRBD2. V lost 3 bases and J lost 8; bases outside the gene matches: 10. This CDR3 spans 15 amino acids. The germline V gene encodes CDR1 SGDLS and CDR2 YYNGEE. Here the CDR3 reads CASSEWTSALGTQYF. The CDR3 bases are TGTGCCAGCAGCGAGTGGACTAGCGCCTTAGGTACGCAGTATTTT.

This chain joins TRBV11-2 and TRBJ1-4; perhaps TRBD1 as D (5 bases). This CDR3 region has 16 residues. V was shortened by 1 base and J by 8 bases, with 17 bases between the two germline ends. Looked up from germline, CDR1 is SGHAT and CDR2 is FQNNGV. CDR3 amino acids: CASSLVGGGLEEKLFF. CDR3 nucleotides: TGTGCCAGCAGCTTAGTCGGTGGGGGTCTCGAGGAAAAACTGTTTTTT.

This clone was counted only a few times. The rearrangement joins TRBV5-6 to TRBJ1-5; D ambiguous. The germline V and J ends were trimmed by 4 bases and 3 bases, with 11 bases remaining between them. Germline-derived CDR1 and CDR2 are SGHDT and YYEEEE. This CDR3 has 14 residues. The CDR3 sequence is CASSIYTSNQPQHF. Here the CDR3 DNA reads TGTGCCAGCAGCATTTACACCTCCAATCAGCCCCAGCATTTT.

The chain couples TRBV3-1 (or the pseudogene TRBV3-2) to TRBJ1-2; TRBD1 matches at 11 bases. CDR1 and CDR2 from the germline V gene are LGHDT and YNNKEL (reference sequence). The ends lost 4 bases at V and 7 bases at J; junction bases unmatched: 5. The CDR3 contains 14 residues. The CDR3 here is CASSLGQGASGYTF. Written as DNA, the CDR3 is TGTGCCAGCAGCCTAGGACAGGGGGCTAGTGGCTACACCTTC.

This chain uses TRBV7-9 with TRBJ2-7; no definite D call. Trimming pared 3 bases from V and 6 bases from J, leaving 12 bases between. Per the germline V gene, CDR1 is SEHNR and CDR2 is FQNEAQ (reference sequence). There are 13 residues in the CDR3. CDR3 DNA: TGTGCCAGCAGCTTTCCGGGCCCCGCCGAGCAGTACTTC. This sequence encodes CASSFPGPAEQYF.

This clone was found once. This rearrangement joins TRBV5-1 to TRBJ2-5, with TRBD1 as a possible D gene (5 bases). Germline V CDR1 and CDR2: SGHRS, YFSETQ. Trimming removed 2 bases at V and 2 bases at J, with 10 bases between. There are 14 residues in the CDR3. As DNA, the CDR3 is TGCGCCAGCAGCTTAAGCAGGGTTCAAGAGACCCAGTACTTC. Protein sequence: CASSLSRVQETQYF.

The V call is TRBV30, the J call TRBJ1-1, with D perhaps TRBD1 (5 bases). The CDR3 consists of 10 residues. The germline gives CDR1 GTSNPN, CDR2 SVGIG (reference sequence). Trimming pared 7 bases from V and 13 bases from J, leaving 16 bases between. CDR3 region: CAYGGSGDFF. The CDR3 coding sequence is TGTGCCTATGGGGGGTCCGGGGATTTCTTT.

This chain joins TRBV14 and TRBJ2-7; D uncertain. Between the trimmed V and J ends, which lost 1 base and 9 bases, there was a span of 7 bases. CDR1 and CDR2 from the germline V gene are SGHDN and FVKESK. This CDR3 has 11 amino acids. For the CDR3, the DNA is TGTGCCAGCAGCCAAGGGATAGCGCAGTACTTC. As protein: CASSQGIAQYF.

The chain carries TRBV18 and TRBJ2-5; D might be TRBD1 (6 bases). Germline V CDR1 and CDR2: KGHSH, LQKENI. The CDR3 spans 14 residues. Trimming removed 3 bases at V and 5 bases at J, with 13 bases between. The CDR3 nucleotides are TGTGCCAGCTCACCCCTAGGGGGTGGCGAGACCCAGTACTTC. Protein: CASSPLGGGETQYF.

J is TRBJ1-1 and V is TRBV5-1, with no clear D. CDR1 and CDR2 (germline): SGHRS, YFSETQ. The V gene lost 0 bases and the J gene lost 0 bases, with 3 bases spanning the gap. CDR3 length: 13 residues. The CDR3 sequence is CASSLGVNTEAFF. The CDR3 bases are TGCGCCAGCAGCTTGGGTGTGAACACTGAAGCTTTCTTT.

CDR3 protein: CASSYGRGRTEAFF. The CDR3 DNA is TGTGCCAGCAGTTACGGCAGGGGACGGACTGAAGCTTTCTTT. The chain combines TRBV6-5 with TRBJ1-1, with a weak D call TRBD1 (6 bases). Germline CDR1 and CDR2: MNHEY and SVGAGI. The CDR3 sequence is 14 residues long. V lost 2 bases to trimming and J lost 5 bases, with 12 bases between them.

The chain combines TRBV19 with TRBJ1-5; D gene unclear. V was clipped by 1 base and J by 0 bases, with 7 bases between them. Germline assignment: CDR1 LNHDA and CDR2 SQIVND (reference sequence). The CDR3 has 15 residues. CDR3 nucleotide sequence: TGTGCCAGTAGTATAGGGCAGTTTAGCAATCAGCCCCAGCATTTT. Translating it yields CASSIGQFSNQPQHF.

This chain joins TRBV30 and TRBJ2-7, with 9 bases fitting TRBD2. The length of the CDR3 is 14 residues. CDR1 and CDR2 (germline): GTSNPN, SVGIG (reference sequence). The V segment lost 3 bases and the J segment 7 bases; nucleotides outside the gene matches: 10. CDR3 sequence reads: CAWRSAGGKGEQYF. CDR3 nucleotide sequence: TGTGCCTGGAGGTCGGCGGGAGGGAAAGGTGAGCAGTACTTC.

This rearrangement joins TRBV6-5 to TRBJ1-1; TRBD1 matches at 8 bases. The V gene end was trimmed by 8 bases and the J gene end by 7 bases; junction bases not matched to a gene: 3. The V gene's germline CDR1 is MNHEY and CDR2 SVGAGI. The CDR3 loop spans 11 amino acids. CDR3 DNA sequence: TGTGCCAGCCGGACAGGGAATGAAGCTTTCTTT. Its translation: CASRTGNEAFF.

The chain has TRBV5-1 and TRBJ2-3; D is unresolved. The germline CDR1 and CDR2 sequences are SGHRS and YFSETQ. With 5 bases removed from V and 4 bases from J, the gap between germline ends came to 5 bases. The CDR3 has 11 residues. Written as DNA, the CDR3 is TGCGCCAGCAGTACCTCAGATACGCAGTATTTT. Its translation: CASSTSDTQYF.

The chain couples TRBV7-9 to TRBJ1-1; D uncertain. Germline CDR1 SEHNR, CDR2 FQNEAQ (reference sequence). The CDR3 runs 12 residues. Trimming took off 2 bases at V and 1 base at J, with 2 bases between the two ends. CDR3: CASSLTNTEAFF. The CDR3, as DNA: TGTGCCAGCAGCTTAACGAACACTGAAGCTTTCTTT. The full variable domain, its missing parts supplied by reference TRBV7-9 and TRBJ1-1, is DTGVSQNPRHKITKRGQNVTFRCDPISEHNRLYWYRQTLGQGPEFLTYFQNEAQLEKSRLLSDRFSAERPKGSFSTLEIQRTEQGDSAMYLCASSLTNTEAFFGQGTRLTVV.

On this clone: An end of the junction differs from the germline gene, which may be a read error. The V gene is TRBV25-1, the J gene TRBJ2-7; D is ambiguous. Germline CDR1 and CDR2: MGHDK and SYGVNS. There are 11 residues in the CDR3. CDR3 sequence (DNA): TGTGCCAGCAGTAGTCTCAGGAGACGCCACTTC. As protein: CASSSLRRRHF.

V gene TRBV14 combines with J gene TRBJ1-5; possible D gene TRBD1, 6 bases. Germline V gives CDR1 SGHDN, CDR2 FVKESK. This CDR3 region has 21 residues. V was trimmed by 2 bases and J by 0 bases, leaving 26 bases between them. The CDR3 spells CASSQRSRGGLRLGSNQPQHF. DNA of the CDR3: TGTGCCAGCAGCCAACGCTCCAGGGGCGGGCTAAGGTTGGGTAGCAATCAGCCCCAGCATTTT.